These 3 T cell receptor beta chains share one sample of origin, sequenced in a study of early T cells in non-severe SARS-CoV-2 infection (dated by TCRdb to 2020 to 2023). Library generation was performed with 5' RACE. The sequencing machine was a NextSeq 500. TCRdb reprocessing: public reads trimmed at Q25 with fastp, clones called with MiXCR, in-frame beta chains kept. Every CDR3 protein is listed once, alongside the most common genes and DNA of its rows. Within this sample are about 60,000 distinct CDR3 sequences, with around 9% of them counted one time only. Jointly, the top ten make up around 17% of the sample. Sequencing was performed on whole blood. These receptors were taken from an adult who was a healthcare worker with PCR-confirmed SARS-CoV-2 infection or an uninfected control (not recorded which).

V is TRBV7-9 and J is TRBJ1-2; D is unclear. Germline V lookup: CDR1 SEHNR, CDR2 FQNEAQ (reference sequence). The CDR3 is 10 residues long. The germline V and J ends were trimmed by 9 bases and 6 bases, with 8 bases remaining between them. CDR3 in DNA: TGTGCCAGTCGATCGGATGGCTACACCTTC. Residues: CASRSDGYTF.

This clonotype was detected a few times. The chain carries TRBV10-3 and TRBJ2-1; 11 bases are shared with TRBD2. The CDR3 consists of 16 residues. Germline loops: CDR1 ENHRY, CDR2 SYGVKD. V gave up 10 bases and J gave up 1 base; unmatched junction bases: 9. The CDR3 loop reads CATGASGRRSYNEQFF. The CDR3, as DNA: TGTGCCACCGGGGCTAGCGGGAGGAGGTCCTACAATGAGCAGTTCTTC.

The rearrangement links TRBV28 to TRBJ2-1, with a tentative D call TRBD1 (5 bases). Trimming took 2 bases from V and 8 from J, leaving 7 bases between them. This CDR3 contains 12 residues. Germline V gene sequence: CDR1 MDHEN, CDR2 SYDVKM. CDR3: CASSLQQDEQFF. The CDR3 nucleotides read TGTGCCAGCAGTTTACAACAGGATGAGCAGTTCTTC.